Here is one T cell receptor (beta chain) with its context. This specimen comes from a study of CD8 T cells in Susac syndrome. A quantity of about 0.5 to 1 ug RNA underwent reverse transcription using random hexamers. TCRdb fed the immunoSEQ multiplex PCR reads into MiXCR, producing one record per CDR3 protein. The table lists over 300,000 distinct CDR3 sequences, around 92% of them singletons. Trimming shortened V by 5 bases and J by 0 bases, and 15 bases separated the two germline ends. The germline V gene encodes CDR1 DFQATT and CDR2 SNEGSKA (reference sequence). There are 15 residues in the CDR3. The sample taken for sequencing was CD4+ T cells from PBMCs. The receptor comes from a human donor with multiple sclerosis. The V and J genes are TRBV20-1 and TRBJ2-3, with D tentatively TRBD2 (6 bases). CDR3 nucleotides: TGCAGTGCTTTGGGGAGGACCTCTAGCACAGATACGCAGTATTTT. Translating gives CSALGRTSSTDTQYF.